This section outlines one TCR beta chain sequence together with its context. The count of this clone is one. What this receptor recognizes is not known. The input lacks base qualities; no much larger clone sits a single base away. The time point label on this specimen signifies: roughly 25 months on ibrutinib. For TCR beta library preparation, approximately 1.8 micrograms of genomic DNA was extracted from cryopreserved PBMCs. Longitudinal blood samples from CLL patients on ibrutinib monotherapy underwent high-throughput TCR beta sequencing. The patients were enrolled in a single-center, open-label phase 2 trial of ibrutinib monotherapy. This sample is part of a study of cytotoxic CD8 clonotypes in ibrutinib-treated CLL (dated by TCRdb to the early 2020s). With respect to the entire study: The cohort had over ten relapsed/refractory and under 16 treatment-naive patients; fewer than 18 were IGHV unmutated. Partial responses were observed in some 24 patients and complete responses in 2; after a median follow-up of around 68 months, remission was maintained in around 14 patients and progression was observed in about twelve. The response samples were drawn at a median of roughly eleven months into treatment, with a range of roughly 6 to 40 months. An average of about 250,000 productive templates and about 100,000 productive rearrangements was obtained per sample. Longitudinal samples were obtainable from about 30% of the roughly 86 participants in the trial. Cryopreserved peripheral blood mononuclear cells were collected at three points: before therapy, at response, and at either sustained remission or disease progression. All remission and progressive disease samples were collected while patients were still receiving ibrutinib.

Overall study results and their limits: At ibrutinib response clonality went up, during sustained remission it held steady, and at progression it dropped back toward baseline. Baseline clonality was found to be higher than that of age-matched healthy donors and was strongly correlated with circulating CD8+ T-cell counts. Public clonotypes were rare and either shrank or stayed stable during treatment, and the rise in clonality at ibrutinib response reflected expansion of private clonotypes. Lymph node repertoires were not examined, and the timing of sampling was not matched between patients in sustained remission and those whose disease progressed.

On a MiSeq, deep resolution sequencing aimed for a depth between 1 in 1 million and 1 in 200,000 T cells, with each clonotype covered approximately 10x on average. The immunoSEQ hsTCRB Kit was used to generate the TCR beta libraries. Per the source publication's procedure: ImmunoSEQ Data Assistant and ImmunoSEQ Analyzer were used for data analysis, and V, D and J genes were assigned according to IMGT definitions. Clonality, with values ranging from 0 to 1, was calculated as one minus the normalized Shannon entropy of productive rearrangement frequencies. Only overrepresented clonotypes making up at least 0.05% of each patient's repertoire were included in the public clonotype analysis. Some 14 age-matched healthy donor repertoires from immuneACCESS served as clonality controls. TCRdb mirrors the immuneACCESS table, restricted to in-frame sequences. Some clones are absent from its copies; in checked studies, under half trace to an unresolved V gene, and the reason for the others is unknown. V and J calls plus clone size are reproduced from that table; the DNA served to infer D and trimming. Across this sample there are some 120,000 clones, with 84% seen only once. The ten largest make up about 3.5% of the sample.

V is pared back by 1 base and J by 6 bases, with 18 bases lying between the germline termini. The CDR3 has 17 amino acids, counting the end cysteine and phenylalanine. This entry keeps only the CDR3 DNA: 51 bases, framed from base 1. The germline V gene supplies CDR1 SGHVS and CDR2 FQNEAQ. The chain is assembled from TRBV7-8 and TRBJ2-2; TRBD1 is possibly the D segment (5 matching bases). This receptor was taken from a human donor with chronic lymphocytic leukemia. Source: PBMCs, taken after 24 months of ibrutinib treatment. The CDR3 is CASSLVGRTARSGELFF. The nucleotide sequence reads TGTGCCAGCAGCTTAGTGGGGCGGACGGCTCGGTCCGGGGAGCTGTTTTTT.